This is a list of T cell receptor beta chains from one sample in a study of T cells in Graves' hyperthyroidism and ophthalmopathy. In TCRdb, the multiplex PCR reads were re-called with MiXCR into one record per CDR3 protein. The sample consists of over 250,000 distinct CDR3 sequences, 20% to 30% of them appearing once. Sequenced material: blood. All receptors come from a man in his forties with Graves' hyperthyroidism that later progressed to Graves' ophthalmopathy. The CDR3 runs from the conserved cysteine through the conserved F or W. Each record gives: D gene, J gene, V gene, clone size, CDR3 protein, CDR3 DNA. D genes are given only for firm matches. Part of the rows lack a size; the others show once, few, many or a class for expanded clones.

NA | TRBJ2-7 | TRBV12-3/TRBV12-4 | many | CASSFVTDEQYF | TGTGCCAGCAGTTTTGTCACGGACGAGCAGTACTTC
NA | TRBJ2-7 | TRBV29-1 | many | CSVQQSSYEQYF | TGCAGCGTCCAACAATCTTCGTACGAGCAGTACTTC
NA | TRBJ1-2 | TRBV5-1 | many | CASSPSAGSGGYTF | TGCGCCAGCAGCCCCTCCGCGGGATCAGGGGGCTACACCTTC
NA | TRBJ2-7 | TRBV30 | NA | CAWSAGYEQYF | TGTGCCTGGTCAGCTGGCTACGAGCAGTACTTC
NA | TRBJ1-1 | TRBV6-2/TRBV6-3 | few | CASRMDSTNTEAFF | TGTGCCAGCAGGATGGACAGTACGAACACTGAAGCTTTCTTT
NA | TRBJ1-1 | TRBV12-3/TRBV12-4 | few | CASSSSDRYTEAFF | TGTGCCAGCAGTTCGTCGGACAGATACACTGAAGCTTTCTTT
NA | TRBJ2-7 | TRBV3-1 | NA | CASREVGANEQYF | TGTGCCAGCAGGGAGGTGGGCGCTAACGAGCAGTACTTC
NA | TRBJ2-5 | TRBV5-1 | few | CASSLVPGQETQYF | TGCGCCAGCAGCTTGGTTCCGGGCCAAGAGACCCAGTACTTC
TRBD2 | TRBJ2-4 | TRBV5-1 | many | CASSSPGTRGDIQYF | TGCGCCAGCAGCTCTCCCGGGACTAGGGGGGACATTCAGTACTTC
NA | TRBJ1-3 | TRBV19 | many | CASRPARNTIYF | TGTGCCAGCCGACCAGCCCGAAACACCATATATTTT
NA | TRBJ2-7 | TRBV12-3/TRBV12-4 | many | CASSFKQGPYEQYF | TGTGCCAGCAGTTTTAAACAGGGACCCTACGAGCAGTACTTC
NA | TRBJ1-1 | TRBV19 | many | CASSIVRRGSEAFF | TGTGCCAGTAGTATAGTCCGGAGGGGCTCTGAAGCTTTCTTT
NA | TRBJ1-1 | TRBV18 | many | CASSPGGNAEAFF | TGTGCCAGCTCACCGGGGGGTAACGCTGAAGCTTTCTTT
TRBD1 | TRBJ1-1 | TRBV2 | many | CASSETSAGGTEAFF | TGTGCCAGCAGTGAAACCTCCGCAGGGGGCACTGAAGCTTTCTTT
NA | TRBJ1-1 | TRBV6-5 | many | CASRQSWNTEAFF | TGTGCCAGCAGACAGTCATGGAACACTGAAGCTTTCTTT
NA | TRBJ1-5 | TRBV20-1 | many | CSALGGGLQPQHF | TGCAGTGCTCTCGGGGGGGGGCTTCAGCCCCAGCATTTT
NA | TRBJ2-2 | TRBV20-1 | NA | CSARSSTGELFF | TGCAGTGCTCGATCGAGCACCGGGGAGCTGTTTTTT
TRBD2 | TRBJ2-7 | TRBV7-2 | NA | CASSRNPSGNYEQYF | TGTGCCAGCAGCAGAAATCCTAGCGGGAACTACGAGCAGTACTTC
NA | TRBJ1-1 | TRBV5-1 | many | CASSLEMVNTEAFF | TGCGCCAGCAGCTTGGAAATGGTGAACACTGAAGCTTTCTTT
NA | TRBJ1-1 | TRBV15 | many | CATSRFAPTEAFF | TGTGCCACCAGCAGATTCGCCCCCACTGAAGCTTTCTTT
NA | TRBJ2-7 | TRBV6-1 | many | CASHPRGGVPYEQYF | TGTGCCAGCCACCCACGGGGCGGAGTCCCCTACGAGCAGTACTTC
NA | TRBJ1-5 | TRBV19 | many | CASSIARVNQPQHF | TGTGCCAGTAGTATTGCCAGGGTCAATCAGCCCCAGCATTTT
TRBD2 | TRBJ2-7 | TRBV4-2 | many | CASSQGLTSGRVDEQYF | TGTGCCAGCAGCCAAGGTTTAACTAGCGGGAGAGTCGACGAGCAGTACTTC
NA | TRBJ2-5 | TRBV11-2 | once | CASREAGPLLARAQYF | TGTGCCAGCAGGGAAGCTGGACCGCTCCTGGCTCGGGCCCAGTACTTC
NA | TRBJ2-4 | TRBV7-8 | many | CASSLGVDGVAKNIQYF | TGTGCCAGCAGCTTAGGGGTGGATGGAGTAGCCAAAAACATTCAGTACTTC
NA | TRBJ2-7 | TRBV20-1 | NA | CSASGGVAYEQYF | TGCAGTGCTAGTGGAGGGGTCGCCTACGAGCAGTACTTC
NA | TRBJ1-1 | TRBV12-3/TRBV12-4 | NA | CASSVNTGSGAFF | TGTGCCAGCAGTGTTAACACAGGGTCGGGCGCTTTCTTT
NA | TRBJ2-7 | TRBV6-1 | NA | CASSAQGGNYEQYF | TGTGCCAGCAGTGCACAGGGGGGGAATTACGAGCAGTACTTC
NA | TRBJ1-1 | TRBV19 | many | CASSIGRVNTEAFF | TGTGCCAGTAGTATCGGTCGGGTGAACACTGAAGCTTTCTTT
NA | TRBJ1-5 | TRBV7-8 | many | CASSFYRVNQPQHF | TGTGCCAGCAGCTTCTACAGGGTAAATCAGCCCCAGCATTTT
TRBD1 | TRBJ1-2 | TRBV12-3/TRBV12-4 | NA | CASAGAGGVYGYTF | TGTGCCAGCGCGGGGGCAGGGGGCGTCTATGGCTACACCTTC
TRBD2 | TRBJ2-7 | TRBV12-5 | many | CASGPSGAYEQYF | TGTGCTAGTGGACCTAGCGGAGCCTACGAGCAGTACTTC
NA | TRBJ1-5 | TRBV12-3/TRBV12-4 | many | CASTDFSNQPQHF | TGTGCCAGCACCGACTTTAGCAATCAGCCCCAGCATTTT
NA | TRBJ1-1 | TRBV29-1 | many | CSVSRGQNTEAFF | TGCAGCGTCTCACGGGGACAGAACACTGAAGCTTTCTTT
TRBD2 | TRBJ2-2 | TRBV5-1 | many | CASSLASGMAGELFF | TGCGCCAGCAGCTTAGCTAGCGGGATGGCCGGGGAGCTGTTTTTT
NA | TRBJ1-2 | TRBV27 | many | CASTTRGGRNYGYTF | TGTGCCAGCACCACCCGCGGGGGGCGTAACTATGGCTACACCTTC
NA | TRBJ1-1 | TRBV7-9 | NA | CASSTDGKEAFF | TGTGCCAGCAGTACCGATGGGAAAGAAGCTTTCTTT
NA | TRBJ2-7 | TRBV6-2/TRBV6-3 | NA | CASTRDTYEQYF | TGTGCCAGCACCAGGGACACCTACGAGCAGTACTTC
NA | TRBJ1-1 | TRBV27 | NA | CASRSGRGTEAFF | TGTGCCAGCAGGTCTGGGCGGGGAACTGAAGCTTTCTTT
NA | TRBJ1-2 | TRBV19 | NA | CASRADSAYGYTF | TGTGCCAGTAGAGCCGACAGCGCCTATGGCTACACCTTC
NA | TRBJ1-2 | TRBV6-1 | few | CASSRTADYGYTF | TGTGCCAGCAGCCGGACGGCAGATTATGGCTACACCTTC
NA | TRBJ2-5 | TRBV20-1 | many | CSARDAGLETQYF | TGCAGTGCTAGAGATGCGGGGTTGGAGACCCAGTACTTC
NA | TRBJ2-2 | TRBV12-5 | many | CASGRDTTPAELFF | TGTGCTAGTGGCCGCGACACCACACCGGCCGAGCTGTTTTTT
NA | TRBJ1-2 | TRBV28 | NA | CASSSNLRWWYGYTF | TGTGCCAGCAGTTCGAATCTAAGGTGGTGGTATGGCTACACCTTC
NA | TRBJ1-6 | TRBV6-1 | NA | CASSESDSLGPHF | TGTGCCAGCAGTGAATCGGACAGTTTGGGACCCCACTTT
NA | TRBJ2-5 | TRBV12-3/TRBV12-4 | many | CASSPIGGPLTLGPSETQYF | TGTGCCAGCAGTCCCATCGGGGGACCATTGACCCTTGGTCCCTCAGAGACCCAGTACTTC
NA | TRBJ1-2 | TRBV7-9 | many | CASSSSDTPNYGYTF | TGTGCCAGCAGCTCCTCCGACACCCCAAACTATGGCTACACCTTC
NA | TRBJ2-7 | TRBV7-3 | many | CASSLIRGLFNRTGYEQYF | TGTGCCAGCAGCCTAATACGGGGTTTATTTAATAGAACCGGCTACGAGCAGTACTTC
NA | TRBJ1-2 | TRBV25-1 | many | CASSGWTAAIDGYTF | TGTGCCAGCAGTGGGTGGACAGCCGCAATTGATGGCTACACCTTC
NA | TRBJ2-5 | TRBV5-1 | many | CASSFGHTTMETQYF | TGCGCCAGCAGCTTTGGACATACAACGATGGAGACCCAGTACTTC
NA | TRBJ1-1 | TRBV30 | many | CAWRGARVGSPNTEAFF | TGTGCCTGGAGAGGGGCCCGGGTTGGCAGTCCGAACACTGAAGCTTTCTTT
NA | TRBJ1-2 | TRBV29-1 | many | CSVTFNYGYTF | TGCAGCGTGACATTTAACTATGGCTACACCTTC
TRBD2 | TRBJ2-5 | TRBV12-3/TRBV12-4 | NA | CASSFEAGALETQYF | TGTGCCAGCAGTTTTGAGGCGGGAGCTCTGGAGACCCAGTACTTC